The entry below describes one T cell receptor beta chain. The antigen is not known. Using immunoSEQ multiplex PCR, the repertoire was profiled, and TCRdb retains in-frame clones only, with some absent. The profile shows about 88,000 clones, 92% of them singletons. The data belong to a study of T cell responses to AZD1222 COVID-19 vaccine. Study summary: Second-dose intervals near 4 or 12 weeks were combined. Findings and limits, study-wide: Females made up more of the donors, who were largely white British, and clonal diversity may have come out too low. No repertoire was sampled before or during the peak T cell response, only after it. Regions 160-218 and 743-854 held dominance among vaccine-associated CD4 TCRs, which spanned spike.

There are 14 residues in the CDR3. CDR1 MNHEY and CDR2 SVGAGI come from the germline V gene. V was clipped by 2 bases and J by 1 base, with 9 bases between them. V is TRBV6-5 and J is TRBJ2-7; possibly TRBD2 for D (5 bases). Material: peripheral blood, obtained on day 0 of AZD1222 vaccination. This receptor was identified in an adult in good health. CDR3 in amino acids: CASSYLTGSYEQYF. The CDR3 coding sequence is TGTGCCAGCAGTTACCTCACGGGGTCCTACGAGCAGTACTTC.